A single sample gave rise to the 19 T cell receptor beta chains below, sequenced in a study of T cell repertoires in cytomegalovirus infection. TCRdb recomputed calls from the reads with MiXCR, one row per CDR3 protein. The sample has about 240,000 distinct CDR3 sequences; about 5.9% are singletons. Sequenced sample: PBMCs. These receptors all stem from a human donor in good health (CMV status not recorded). Some clones in this sample may be carry-over from other donors' samples.

This clonotype was recorded many times. The chain is built from TRBV14 and TRBJ2-1; D ambiguous. Germline assignment: CDR1 SGHDN and CDR2 FVKESK. Trimming shortened V by 5 bases and J by 4 bases, and 9 bases separated the two germline ends. This CDR3 is 13 amino acids long. CDR3: CASSSTVYNEQFF. In DNA form, the CDR3 reads TGTGCCAGCAGCTCGACGGTGTACAATGAGCAGTTCTTC.

This clonotype has a count of ten or more. The chain recombines TRBV14 with TRBJ1-1; perhaps TRBD1 as D (5 bases). The germline CDR1 and CDR2 sequences are SGHDN and FVKESK. V gave up 1 base and J gave up 0 bases, with 9 bases separating them. The CDR3 runs to 15 residues. Written as DNA, the CDR3 is TGTGCCAGCAGCCAAGCGGGGGTTATGAACACTGAAGCTTTCTTT. Amino acids: CASSQAGVMNTEAFF.

This clonotype showed up many times. The chain's CDR3 is CASSVSPTEEAFF. In DNA form, the CDR3 reads TGTGCCAGCAGCGTATCCCCAACAGAGGAAGCTTTCTTT. The chain has TRBV9 and TRBJ1-1, with D unresolved. From germline, CDR1 is SGDLS and CDR2 YYNGEE. The CDR3 length is 13 residues. V dropped 1 base and J dropped 8 bases, with 12 bases sitting between them.

This clonotype has ten or more counts. V and J are TRBV7-9 and TRBJ2-5; D possibly corresponds to TRBD2 (7 bases). This CDR3 spans 15 amino acids. Germline CDR1 reads SEHNR; CDR2 reads FQNEAQ (reference sequence). Trimming took off 3 bases at V and 3 bases at J, with 14 bases between the two ends. The CDR3 DNA follows: TGTGCCAGCAGCTTTCTAACGGGGGGCGAAGAGACCCAGTACTTC. This encodes CASSFLTGGEETQYF.

This clonotype was recorded many times. The J gene is TRBJ1-1, the V gene TRBV6-5; no definite D call. V was pared by 6 bases and J by 4 bases, with 15 bases between. The CDR3 has 14 amino acids. The germline gives CDR1 MNHEY, CDR2 SVGAGI. The CDR3 sequence: CASRAYPRGTEAFF. The CDR3 nucleotides read TGTGCCAGCAGGGCTTACCCCCGGGGCACTGAAGCTTTCTTT.

Ten or more counts support this clonotype. The chain carries TRBV4-2 and TRBJ1-2, with a tentative D call TRBD1 (6 bases). This CDR3 has 16 amino acids. The V gene's germline CDR1 is LGHNA and CDR2 YNFKEQ. V was shortened by 2 bases and J by 7 bases, with 20 bases between the two germline ends. The CDR3 spells CASSQSRGGGIGGYTF. The DNA of the CDR3 is TGTGCCAGCAGCCAAAGTAGGGGAGGGGGGATTGGTGGCTACACCTTC.

This clonotype was counted ten times or more. The chain joins TRBV7-2 to TRBJ2-7; D is possibly TRBD1 (6 bases). The V gene lost 3 bases and the J gene lost 5 bases, with 11 bases spanning the gap. The germline V gene encodes CDR1 SGHTA and CDR2 FQGNSA. This CDR3 region has 13 residues. The CDR3 DNA reads TGTGCCAGCAGCTTGTCAGGGGAAAACGAGCAGTACTTC. It yields the protein CASSLSGENEQYF. Full variable domain (missing parts from reference TRBV7-2 and TRBJ2-7): GAGVSQSPSNKVTEKGKDVELRCDPISGHTALYWYRQSLGQGLEFLIYFQGNSAPDKSGLPSDRFSAERTGGSVSTLTIQRTQQEDSAVYLCASSLSGENEQYFGPGTRLTVT.

This clonotype has at least ten counts. The chain links TRBV7-8 to TRBJ2-1; 9 positions agree with TRBD2. From germline, CDR1 is SGHVS and CDR2 FQNEAQ. After removal of 0 bases from V and 2 bases from J, the junction contained 2 bases not matched to a gene. There are 16 residues in the CDR3. DNA for the CDR3: TGTGCCAGCAGCTTAGCGCGGGGGGGGCCCTACAATGAGCAGTTCTTC. Amino acid sequence: CASSLARGGPYNEQFF.

This clonotype has at least ten counts. The chain couples TRBV6-2 or TRBV6-3 to TRBJ2-1, with 8 bases lining up with TRBD2. CDR1 and CDR2 (germline): MNHEY, SVGEGT. The V gene end was trimmed by 7 bases and the J gene end by 1 base; junction bases not matched to a gene: 3. The CDR3 consists of 14 residues. The DNA of the CDR3 is TGTGCCAGCACCTCGGGGGGGTCCTACAATGAGCAGTTCTTC. Its translation is CASTSGGSYNEQFF.

The V gene is TRBV5-1, the J gene TRBJ2-7, with 8 bases matching TRBD1. The CDR3 spans 16 residues. Germline lookup yields CDR1 SGHRS and CDR2 YFSETQ. J gave up 3 bases and V 0 bases, and 8 bases lay outside the gene matches. CDR3 nucleotide sequence: TGCGCCAGCAGCTTGGCCTCCGCGGACAGGGTCTACGAGCAGTACTTC. Translating gives CASSLASADRVYEQYF.

This clonotype has ten or more counts. J is TRBJ2-4 and V is TRBV20-1; D possibly corresponds to TRBD1 (5 bases). The CDR3 is made up of 12 amino acids. Germline V gives CDR1 DFQATT, CDR2 SNEGSKA (reference sequence). The CDR3 here is CSRAKAKNIQYF. CDR3 bases: TGCAGCAGGGCGAAAGCCAAAAACATTCAGTACTTC.

This clonotype was seen ten or more times. The J gene is TRBJ2-2, the V gene TRBV20-1; the match to TRBD2 covers 12 bases. The CDR3 totals 14 residues. Germline CDR1 and CDR2: DFQATT and SNEGSKA (reference sequence). With V trimmed by 5 bases and J by 5 bases, 3 bases remained unmatched. The CDR3 reads CSAGTSGGTGELFF. CDR3 DNA sequence: TGCAGTGCTGGTACTAGCGGGGGGACCGGGGAGCTGTTTTTT.

This clonotype has a count of ten or more. The gene calls are TRBV7-2 and TRBJ1-1; D possibly corresponds to TRBD1 (6 bases). Germline lookup yields CDR1 SGHTA and CDR2 FQGNSA. The germline V and J ends were trimmed by 2 bases and 4 bases, with 23 bases remaining between them. The CDR3 has 18 amino acids. The DNA of the CDR3 is TGTGCCAGCAGCTTAAAGATGGCAGGGGCCACGGGAAGCACTGAAGCTTTCTTT. It specifies CASSLKMAGATGSTEAFF.

This clonotype was counted ten times or more. The genes are TRBV5-1 and TRBJ1-1; D gene ambiguous. The CDR3 covers 15 residues. V lost 4 bases, J lost 1 base, and 14 bases lay in between. Germline V lookup: CDR1 SGHRS, CDR2 YFSETQ. CDR3 amino acids: CASSRDPLGNTEAFF. The CDR3 bases are TGCGCCAGCAGCCGTGACCCGTTGGGGAACACTGAAGCTTTCTTT.

This clonotype occurred many times. The J gene is TRBJ2-5, the V gene TRBV20-1; TRBD2 might be the D (7 bases). CDR3 size: 13 residues. The germline CDR1 and CDR2 sequences are DFQATT and SNEGSKA (reference sequence). V was shortened by 2 bases and J by 5 bases, with 12 bases between the two germline ends. CDR3: CSARQWGGETQYF. The CDR3 nucleotides read TGCAGTGCTAGACAGTGGGGGGGCGAGACCCAGTACTTC.

This clonotype showed up many times. V usage is TRBV30 and J usage is TRBJ1-1; a weak D match, TRBD1 (5 bases). The CDR3 is 14 amino acids. Germline CDR1 reads GTSNPN; CDR2 reads SVGIG (reference sequence). V lost 1 base and J 4 bases, leaving 13 bases between the germline ends. This chain's CDR3 is CAWSDGAGVTEAFF. In DNA, the CDR3 is TGTGCCTGGAGTGATGGGGCGGGGGTCACTGAAGCTTTCTTT. The full variable domain, rest sourced from reference TRBV30 and TRBJ1-1, is SQTIHQWPATLVQPVGSPLSLECTVEGTSNPNLYWYRQAAGRGLQLLFYSVGIGQISSEVPQNLSASRPQDRQFILSSKKLLLSDSGFYLCAWSDGAGVTEAFFGQGTRLTVV.

This clonotype was recorded many times. V is TRBV10-3 and J is TRBJ2-1; a possible D gene is TRBD1 (6 bases). CDR3 length: 14 residues. Germline V lookup: CDR1 ENHRY, CDR2 SYGVKD. V was clipped by 4 bases and J by 6 bases, with 13 bases between them. CDR3 region: CAISGRGMGNEQFF. The CDR3 DNA sequence: TGTGCCATCAGTGGCAGGGGAATGGGCAATGAGCAGTTCTTC.

This clonotype was detected ten times or more. The rearrangement joins TRBV6-2 or TRBV6-3 to TRBJ1-1, with TRBD1 identical over 8 bases. Germline CDR1 is MNHEY and CDR2 is SVGEGT. The CDR3 sequence is 16 residues long. The V gene end was trimmed by 6 bases and the J gene end by 1 base; junction bases not matched to a gene: 10. The CDR3 nucleotides read TGTGCCAGCAGAACCCCCACCGACAGGGGGAACACTGAAGCTTTCTTT. Encoded protein: CASRTPTDRGNTEAFF.

The chain employs TRBV5-6 and TRBJ1-5; D is unclear. Germline V lookup: CDR1 SGHDT, CDR2 YYEEEE. The V end lost 2 bases, the J end lost 0 bases, and 6 bases lay between the germline ends. The CDR3 contains 14 residues. CDR3 protein: CASSFGTSNQPQHF. DNA for the CDR3: TGTGCCAGCAGCTTCGGCACTAGCAATCAGCCCCAGCATTTT.